This TCR beta chain is drawn from a study of metastatic and nonmetastatic thyroid tumors. About the study: Repertoires were compared across blood and tumor or nodule tissue from malignant and benign thyroid patients.

Until they underwent thyroid surgery, no patient had received any treatment. The germline CDR1 and CDR2 sequences are SEHNR and FQNEAQ (reference sequence). V lost 5 bases to trimming and J lost 2 bases; unmatched junction nucleotides: 7. This CDR3 has 15 amino acids. This clone has ten or more counts. Using MiXCR, TCRdb reanalyzed the PCR reads. The repertoire includes roughly 61,000 clones, just over 4% of them detected once, and approximately 20% sits in the top ten. The origin of this receptor is a female donor with papillary thyroid cancer or a benign thyroid nodule (not recorded which). Some clones in this sample may be carry-over from other donors' samples. Sequenced: blood. V and J are TRBV7-9 and TRBJ2-5; TRBD1 aligns across 8 bases. CDR3 sequence reads: CASSRGTGLQETQYF. The DNA for the CDR3 is TGTGCCAGCAGCCGCGGGACAGGACTTCAAGAGACCCAGTACTTC. The full variable domain, its missing parts supplied by reference TRBV7-9 and TRBJ2-5, is DTGVSQNPRHKITKRGQNVTFRCDPISEHNRLYWYRQTLGQGPEFLTYFQNEAQLEKSRLLSDRFSAERPKGSFSTLEIQRTEQGDSAMYLCASSRGTGLQETQYFGPGTRLLVL.